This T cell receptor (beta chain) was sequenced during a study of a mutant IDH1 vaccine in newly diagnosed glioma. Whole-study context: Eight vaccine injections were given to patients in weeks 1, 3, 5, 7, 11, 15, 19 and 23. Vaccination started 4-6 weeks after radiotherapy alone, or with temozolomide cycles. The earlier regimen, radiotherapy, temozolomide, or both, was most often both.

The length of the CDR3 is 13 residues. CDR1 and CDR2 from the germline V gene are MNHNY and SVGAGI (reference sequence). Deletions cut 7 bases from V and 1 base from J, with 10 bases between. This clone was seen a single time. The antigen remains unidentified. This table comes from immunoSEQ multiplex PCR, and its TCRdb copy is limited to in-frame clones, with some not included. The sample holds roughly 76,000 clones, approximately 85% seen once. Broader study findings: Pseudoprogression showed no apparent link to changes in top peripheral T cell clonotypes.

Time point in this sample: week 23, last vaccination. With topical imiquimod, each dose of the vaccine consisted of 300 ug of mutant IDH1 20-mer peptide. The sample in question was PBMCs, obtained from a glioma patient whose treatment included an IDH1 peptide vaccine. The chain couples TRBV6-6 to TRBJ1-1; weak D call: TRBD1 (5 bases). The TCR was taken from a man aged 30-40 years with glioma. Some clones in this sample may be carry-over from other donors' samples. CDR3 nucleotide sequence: TGTGCCAGCAAGAGGGACGGGAACACTGAAGCTTTCTTT. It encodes CASKRDGNTEAFF.